The 21 T cell receptor beta chains below all came from one sample that was sequenced in a study of control samples from healthy donors and cancer patients. TCRdb's table, derived via immunoSEQ multiplex PCR, lists solely in-frame clones and lacks some. The table includes 130,000 or so clones, around nine tenths detected once. Input material: blood. Receptor source: a man aged 50 or older in good health.

A single count supports this clone. V and J are TRBV27 and TRBJ1-5; D remains unclear. V was trimmed by 2 bases and J by 6 bases, leaving 8 bases between them. CDR1 and CDR2 (germline): MNHEY, SMNVEV (reference sequence). The CDR3 length is 13 residues. CDR3 residues: CASSLQEGQPQHF. DNA of the CDR3: TGTGCCAGCAGTTTACAGGAAGGTCAGCCCCAGCATTTT.

The V call is TRBV2, the J call TRBJ1-4; D is ambiguous. CDR3 length: 13 residues. Germline V lookup: CDR1 SNHLY, CDR2 FYNNEI. V dropped 6 bases and J dropped 6 bases, with 11 bases sitting between them. The CDR3 DNA follows: TGTGCCAGCAGCCCCTTGAGATATGAAAAACTGTTTTTT. It encodes CASSPLRYEKLFF.

The chain uses TRBV19 and TRBJ2-7, with 9 bases fitting TRBD1. The CDR3 is made up of 18 amino acids. The germline CDR1 and CDR2 sequences are LNHDA and SQIVND (reference sequence). The junction had 15 bases not matched to a gene; V was cut back by 5 bases and J by 1 base. The CDR3: CASSAAGTGSSRSYEQYF. The CDR3 DNA is TGTGCCAGTAGTGCGGCCGGGACAGGGTCATCAAGGTCCTACGAGCAGTACTTC. Complete variable domain (other parts from reference TRBV19 and TRBJ2-7): DGGITQSPKYLFRKEGQNVTLSCEQNLNHDAMYWYRQDPGQGLRLIYYSQIVNDFQKGDIAEGYSVSREKKESFPLTVTSAQKNPTAFYLCASSAAGTGSSRSYEQYFGPGTRLTVT.

The rearrangement links TRBV30 to TRBJ1-2; D uncertain. Per the germline V gene, CDR1 is GTSNPN and CDR2 is SVGIG (reference sequence). The germline V and J ends were trimmed by 4 bases and 4 bases, with 10 bases remaining between them. The CDR3 is 12 amino acids. CDR3 amino acids: CAWNQVTYGYTF. The CDR3 DNA reads TGTGCCTGGAATCAAGTTACCTATGGCTACACCTTC.

The CDR3 nucleotides are TGTGCCAGCAGTCGGGACCACTCCTACAATGAGCAGTTCTTC. Translating it yields CASSRDHSYNEQFF. The rearrangement joins TRBV2 to TRBJ2-1, with D tentatively TRBD1 or TRBD2 (5 bases each). Germline assignment: CDR1 SNHLY and CDR2 FYNNEI. Trimming left V 5 bases short and J 0 bases short, with 8 bases between. The CDR3 totals 14 residues.

J is TRBJ2-1 and V is TRBV29-1; 10 nucleotides agree with TRBD2. The trim removed 3 bases at V and 7 bases at J, leaving 3 bases unmatched. This CDR3 region has 13 residues. Germline values: CDR1 SQVTM, CDR2 ANQGSEA. CDR3 sequence (DNA): TGCAGCGTTGATAGCGGGGGGAGGAATGAGCAGTTCTTC. It yields the protein CSVDSGGRNEQFF.

The chain couples TRBV3-1 (or the pseudogene TRBV3-2) to TRBJ2-5; tentatively, D is TRBD1 (6 bases). Germline CDR1 and CDR2: LGHDT and YNNKEL (reference sequence). V dropped 2 bases and J dropped 1 base, with 11 bases sitting between them. The CDR3 extends over 15 amino acids. The CDR3 sequence: CASSQLTGSQETQYF. As DNA, the CDR3 is TGTGCCAGCAGCCAATTGACAGGTAGCCAAGAGACCCAGTACTTC.

This clone was seen a few times. The V call is TRBV19, the J call TRBJ2-5, with D perhaps TRBD2 (5 bases). This CDR3 has 13 residues. The germline V and J ends were trimmed by 5 bases and 6 bases, with 13 bases remaining between them. CDR1 and CDR2 (germline): LNHDA, SQIVND (reference sequence). The CDR3 nucleotides are TGTGCCAGTAGTGTCGCCCCCGGGAAGACCCAGTACTTC. It codes for CASSVAPGKTQYF.

The chain couples TRBV9 to TRBJ2-1, with 7 bases identical to TRBD2. Per the germline V gene, CDR1 is SGDLS and CDR2 is YYNGEE. CDR3 length: 15 residues. J lost 6 bases, V lost 4 bases, and 10 bases had no gene match. CDR3 nucleotide sequence: TGTGCCAGCAGCCCCTCCACTAGCGACGGCAATGAGCAGTTCTTC. As protein: CASSPSTSDGNEQFF.

The chain joins TRBV7-2 to TRBJ2-1, with TRBD2 identical over 7 bases. CDR1 and CDR2 (germline): SGHTA, FQGNSA. This CDR3 is 16 amino acids long. Trimming took 1 base from V and 4 from J; bases not matched to a gene: 7. CDR3 residues: CASSLVFGGKYNEQFF. Written as DNA, the CDR3 is TGTGCCAGCAGCTTAGTGTTCGGGGGGAAATACAATGAGCAGTTCTTC.

The genes are TRBV4-2 and TRBJ1-4; TRBD1 might be the D (5 bases). Germline CDR1 reads LGHNA; CDR2 reads YNFKEQ. The CDR3 consists of 12 residues. Trimming removed 3 bases from V and 8 bases from J, with 7 bases in between. This CDR3 reads CASSQGGEKLFF. The DNA for the CDR3 is TGTGCCAGCAGCCAGGGGGGGGAAAAACTGTTTTTT.

This sequence joins TRBV19 and TRBJ2-5, with D hard to call. CDR3 length: 11 residues. Per germline, CDR1 LNHDA and CDR2 SQIVND (reference sequence). V was clipped by 5 bases and J by 4 bases, with 5 bases between them. The CDR3 sequence is CASSSGETQYF. CDR3 DNA: TGTGCCAGTAGTTCAGGAGAGACCCAGTACTTC.

The chain is built from TRBV28 and TRBJ1-5; weak D call: TRBD1 (5 bases). The CDR3 is made up of 16 amino acids. Trimming removed 5 bases at V and 1 base at J, with 15 bases between. CDR1 is MDHEN and CDR2 is SYDVKM in the germline V gene. The CDR3, as DNA: TGTGCCAGCAGTAGCCTCCGGGGGTGGAGCAATCAGCCCCAGCATTTT. Its translation: CASSSLRGWSNQPQHF.

This sequence joins TRBV19 and TRBJ2-2; D might be TRBD2 (6 bases). Germline V gene lookup returns CDR1 LNHDA and CDR2 SQIVND (reference sequence). Trimming took off 3 bases at V and 4 bases at J, with 12 bases between the two ends. This CDR3 is built from 15 residues. CDR3 DNA sequence: TGTGCCAGTAGTATTGTAGGAGGGACCACCGGGGAGCTGTTTTTT. It codes for CASSIVGGTTGELFF. Full variable domain (missing parts from reference TRBV19 and TRBJ2-2): DGGITQSPKYLFRKEGQNVTLSCEQNLNHDAMYWYRQDPGQGLRLIYYSQIVNDFQKGDIAEGYSVSREKKESFPLTVTSAQKNPTAFYLCASSIVGGTTGELFFGEGSRLTVL.

The chain has TRBV30 and TRBJ1-6; maybe TRBD1 (5 bases). The CDR3 is 13 residues long. Trimming took 5 bases from V and 8 from J, leaving 13 bases between them. CDR1 is GTSNPN and CDR2 is SVGIG in the germline V gene (reference sequence). The CDR3 DNA reads TGTGCCTGGGTGCAGGGCCGAGATTCACCCCTCCACTTT. Residues: CAWVQGRDSPLHF.

The chain recombines TRBV2 with TRBJ2-3; TRBD1 or TRBD2 may be the D gene (6 bases each). This CDR3 region has 14 residues. V dropped 7 bases and J dropped 6 bases, with 17 bases sitting between them. Germline V gene lookup returns CDR1 SNHLY and CDR2 FYNNEI. This chain's CDR3 is CASISGGDGDTQYF. The CDR3 DNA reads as TGTGCCAGCATTTCCGGGGGCGACGGCGATACGCAGTATTTT.

This clone was seen once. This sequence joins TRBV19 and TRBJ1-1; a possible D gene is TRBD1 (6 bases). The CDR3 runs to 13 residues. Germline CDR1 reads LNHDA; CDR2 reads SQIVND (reference sequence). V lost 0 bases and J lost 11, with 13 bases in between. CDR3 protein: CASSIDSAGVAFF. For the CDR3, the DNA is TGTGCCAGTAGTATAGATAGTGCAGGGGTGGCTTTCTTT.

The rearrangement joins TRBV11-2 to TRBJ2-1; D possibly corresponds to TRBD2 (5 bases). The CDR3 length is 15 residues. V was clipped by 5 bases and J by 6 bases, with 17 bases between them. Germline V gene lookup returns CDR1 SGHAT and CDR2 FQNNGV. CDR3 sequence reads: CASSTLRRLLNEQFF. Written as DNA, the CDR3 is TGTGCCAGCAGCACCCTCCGGAGACTACTCAATGAGCAGTTCTTC.

The chain has TRBV5-1 and TRBJ2-5; D might be TRBD2 (7 bases). The CDR3 is made up of 13 amino acids. CDR1 SGHRS and CDR2 YFSETQ come from the germline V gene. Trimming shortened V by 0 bases and J by 5 bases, and 8 bases separated the two germline ends. The CDR3 protein is CASSLGGGETQYF. The CDR3 nucleotides read TGCGCCAGCAGCTTGGGGGGGGGCGAGACCCAGTACTTC.

The chain combines TRBV5-8 with TRBJ2-1; D unresolved. Germline CDR1 is SGHTS and CDR2 is YDEGEE. Deletions cut 0 bases from V and 8 bases from J, with 15 bases between. The CDR3 length is 15 residues. The DNA for the CDR3 is TGTGCCAGCAGCTTGGCGGTCATAGTGGACGATGAGCAGTTCTTC. It specifies CASSLAVIVDDEQFF.

The CDR3 loop reads CASSLGQQPAYGYTF. CDR3 DNA: TGTGCCAGCAGCTTAGGACAGCAGCCAGCGTATGGCTACACCTTC. The gene calls are TRBV7-9 and TRBJ1-2; perhaps TRBD1 as D (5 bases). CDR1 is SEHNR and CDR2 is FQNEAQ in the germline V gene (reference sequence). CDR3 length: 15 residues. The ends were cut back, 1 base at V and 5 bases at J, with 14 bases in the middle.